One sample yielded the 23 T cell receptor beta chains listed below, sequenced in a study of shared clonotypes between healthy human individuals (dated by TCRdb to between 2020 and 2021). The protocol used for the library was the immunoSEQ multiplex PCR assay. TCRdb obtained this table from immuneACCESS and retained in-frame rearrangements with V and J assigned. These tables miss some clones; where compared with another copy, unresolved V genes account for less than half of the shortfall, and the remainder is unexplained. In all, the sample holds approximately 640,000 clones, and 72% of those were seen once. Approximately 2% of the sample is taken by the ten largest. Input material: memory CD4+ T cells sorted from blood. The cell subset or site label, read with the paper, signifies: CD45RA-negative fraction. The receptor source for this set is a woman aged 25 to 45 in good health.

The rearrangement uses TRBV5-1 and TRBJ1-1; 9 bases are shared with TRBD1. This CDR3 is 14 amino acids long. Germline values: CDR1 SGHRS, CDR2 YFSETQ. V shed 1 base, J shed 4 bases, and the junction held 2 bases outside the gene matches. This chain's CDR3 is CASSLNRGLTEAFF. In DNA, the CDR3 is TGCGCCAGCAGCTTGAACAGGGGGCTCACTGAAGCTTTCTTT.

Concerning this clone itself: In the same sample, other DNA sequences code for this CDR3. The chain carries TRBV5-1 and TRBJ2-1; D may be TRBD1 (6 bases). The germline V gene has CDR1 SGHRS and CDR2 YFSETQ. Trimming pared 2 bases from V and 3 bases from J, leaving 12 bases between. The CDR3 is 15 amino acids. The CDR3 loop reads CASSLDRFDYNEQFF. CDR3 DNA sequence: TGCGCCAGCAGCTTAGACAGGTTTGACTACAATGAGCAGTTCTTC.

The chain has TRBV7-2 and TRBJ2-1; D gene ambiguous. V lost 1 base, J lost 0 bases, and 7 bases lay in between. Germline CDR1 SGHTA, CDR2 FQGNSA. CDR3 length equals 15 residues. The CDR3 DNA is TGTGCCAGCAGCTTAGAGGCTAGCTCCTACAATGAGCAGTTCTTC. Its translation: CASSLEASSYNEQFF.

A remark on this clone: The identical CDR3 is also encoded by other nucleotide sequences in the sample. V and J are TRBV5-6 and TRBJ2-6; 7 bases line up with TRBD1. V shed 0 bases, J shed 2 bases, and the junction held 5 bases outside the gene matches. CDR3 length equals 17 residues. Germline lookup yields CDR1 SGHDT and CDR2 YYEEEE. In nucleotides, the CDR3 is TGTGCCAGCAGCTTGGACAGGGGAAGGGCTGGGGCCAACGTCCTGACTTTC. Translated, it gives CASSLDRGRAGANVLTF.

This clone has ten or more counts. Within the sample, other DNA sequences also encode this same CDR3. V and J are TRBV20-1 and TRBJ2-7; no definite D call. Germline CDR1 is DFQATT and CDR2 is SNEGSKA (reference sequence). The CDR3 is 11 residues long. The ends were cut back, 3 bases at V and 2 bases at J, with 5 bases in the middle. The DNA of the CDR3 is TGCAGTGCTAGCCCCGCCTACGAGCAGTACTTC. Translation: CSASPAYEQYF.

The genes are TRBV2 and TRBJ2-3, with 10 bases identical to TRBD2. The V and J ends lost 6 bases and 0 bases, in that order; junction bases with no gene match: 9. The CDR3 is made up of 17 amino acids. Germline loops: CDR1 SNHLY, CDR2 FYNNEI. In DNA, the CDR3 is TGTGCCAGCAGGGATAGACGGACTAGCGGTAGCACAGATACGCAGTATTTT. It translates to CASRDRRTSGSTDTQYF.

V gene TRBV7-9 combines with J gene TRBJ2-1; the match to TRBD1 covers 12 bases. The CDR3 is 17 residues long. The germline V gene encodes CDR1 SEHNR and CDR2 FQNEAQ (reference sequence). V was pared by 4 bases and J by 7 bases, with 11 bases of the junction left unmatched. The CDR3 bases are TGTGCCAGCAGCTCTTATCAGGGGACAGGGGGCAAGAATGAGCAGTTCTTC. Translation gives CASSSYQGTGGKNEQFF.

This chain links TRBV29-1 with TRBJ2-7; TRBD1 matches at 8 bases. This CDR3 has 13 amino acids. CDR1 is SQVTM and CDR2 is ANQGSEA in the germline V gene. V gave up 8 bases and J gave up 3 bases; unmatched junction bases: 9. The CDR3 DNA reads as TGCAGCATTTCGACAGGGGAGCTCTACGAGCAGTACTTC. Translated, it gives CSISTGELYEQYF.

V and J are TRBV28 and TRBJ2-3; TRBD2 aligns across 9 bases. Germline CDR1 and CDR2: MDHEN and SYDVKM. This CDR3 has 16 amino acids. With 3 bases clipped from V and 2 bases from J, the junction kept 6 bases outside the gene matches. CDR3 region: CASSFSSSGATDTQYF. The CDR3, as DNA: TGTGCCAGCAGTTTTTCTTCTAGCGGGGCCACAGATACGCAGTATTTT.

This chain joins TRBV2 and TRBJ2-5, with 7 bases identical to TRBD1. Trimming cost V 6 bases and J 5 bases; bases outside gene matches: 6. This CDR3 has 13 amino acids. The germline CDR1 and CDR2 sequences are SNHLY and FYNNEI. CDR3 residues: CASRSTGRETQYF. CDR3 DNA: TGTGCCAGCAGATCGACAGGGCGGGAGACCCAGTACTTC.

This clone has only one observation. CDR3 nucleotides: TGTGCCAGTAGATCCCGGGACAGCCACACCAATCAGCCCCAGCATTTT. Protein: CASRSRDSHTNQPQHF. J is TRBJ1-5 and V is TRBV19, with TRBD1 matching 7 bases. Trimming took 6 bases from V and 3 from J; bases not matched to a gene: 11. CDR3 length: 16 residues. Germline lookup yields CDR1 LNHDA and CDR2 SQIVND (reference sequence).

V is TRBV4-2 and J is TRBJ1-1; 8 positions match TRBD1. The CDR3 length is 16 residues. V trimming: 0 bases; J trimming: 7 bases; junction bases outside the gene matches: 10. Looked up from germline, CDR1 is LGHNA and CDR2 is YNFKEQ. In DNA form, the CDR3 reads TGTGCCAGCAGCCAAGAAAGGCAGGGGGCGCGAAGTGAAGCTTTCTTT. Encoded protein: CASSQERQGARSEAFF.

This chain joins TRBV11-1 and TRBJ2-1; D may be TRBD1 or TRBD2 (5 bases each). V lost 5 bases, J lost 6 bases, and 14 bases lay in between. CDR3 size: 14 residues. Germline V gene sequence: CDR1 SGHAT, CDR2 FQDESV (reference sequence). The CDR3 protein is CASSLSGGTNEQFF. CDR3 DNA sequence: TGTGCCAGCAGCCTCTCTGGTGGGACCAATGAGCAGTTCTTC.

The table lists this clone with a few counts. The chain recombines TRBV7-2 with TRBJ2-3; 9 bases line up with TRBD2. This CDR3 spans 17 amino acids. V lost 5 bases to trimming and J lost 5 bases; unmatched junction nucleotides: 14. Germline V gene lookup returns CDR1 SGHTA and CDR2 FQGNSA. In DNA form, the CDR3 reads TGTGCCAGCAGCCTAGGGGGGCGCGGGAGGGCCAAAGATACGCAGTATTTT. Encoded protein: CASSLGGRGRAKDTQYF.

CDR3 nucleotide sequence: TGTGCCAGCAGCAAAGGGAGTAGCGGGGACTATGGCTACACCTTC. This codes for CASSKGSSGDYGYTF. The rearrangement uses TRBV21-1 and TRBJ1-2. TRBV21-1 is an annotated pseudogene. The CDR3 loop spans 15 amino acids.

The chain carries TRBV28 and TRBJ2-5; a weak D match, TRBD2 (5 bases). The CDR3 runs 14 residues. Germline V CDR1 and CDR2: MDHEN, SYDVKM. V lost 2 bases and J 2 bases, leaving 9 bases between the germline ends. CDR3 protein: CASSLSGRQETQYF. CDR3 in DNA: TGTGCCAGCAGTTTAAGCGGCAGACAAGAGACCCAGTACTTC.

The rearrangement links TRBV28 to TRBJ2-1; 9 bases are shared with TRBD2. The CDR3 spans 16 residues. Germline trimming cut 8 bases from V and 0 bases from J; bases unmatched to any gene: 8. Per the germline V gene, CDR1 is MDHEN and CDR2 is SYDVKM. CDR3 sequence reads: CASYGASGISYNEQFF. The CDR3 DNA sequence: TGTGCCAGCTATGGGGCTAGCGGGATCTCCTACAATGAGCAGTTCTTC.

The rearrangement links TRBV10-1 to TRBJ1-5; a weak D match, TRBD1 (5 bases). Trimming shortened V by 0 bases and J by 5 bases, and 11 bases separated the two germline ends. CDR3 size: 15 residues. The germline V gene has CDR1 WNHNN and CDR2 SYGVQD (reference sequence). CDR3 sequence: CASSESVGVYQPQHF. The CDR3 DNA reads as TGCGCCAGCAGTGAGTCGGTGGGGGTCTATCAGCCCCAGCATTTT.

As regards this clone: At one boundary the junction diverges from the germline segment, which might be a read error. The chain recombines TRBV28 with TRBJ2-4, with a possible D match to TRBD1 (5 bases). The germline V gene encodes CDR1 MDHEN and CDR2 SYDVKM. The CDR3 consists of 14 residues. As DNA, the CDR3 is TGTGCCAGCAGTTCGTCCCCGACAGACCACATTCAGTACTTT. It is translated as CASSSSPTDHIQYF.

CDR3 amino acids: CASTAGTYGYTF. In nucleotides, the CDR3 is TGTGCCAGCACGGCCGGAACCTATGGCTACACCTTC. The chain joins TRBV28 to TRBJ1-2; no clear D gene. The germline V gene has CDR1 MDHEN and CDR2 SYDVKM. This CDR3 is 12 amino acids long. V was trimmed by 7 bases and J by 4 bases, leaving 10 bases between them.

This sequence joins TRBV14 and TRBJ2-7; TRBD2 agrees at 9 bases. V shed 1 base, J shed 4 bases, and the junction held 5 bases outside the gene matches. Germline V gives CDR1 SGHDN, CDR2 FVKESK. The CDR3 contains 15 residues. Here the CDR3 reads CASSQALAGKYEQYF. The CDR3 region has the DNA TGTGCCAGCAGCCAAGCGCTAGCGGGAAAGTACGAGCAGTACTTC.

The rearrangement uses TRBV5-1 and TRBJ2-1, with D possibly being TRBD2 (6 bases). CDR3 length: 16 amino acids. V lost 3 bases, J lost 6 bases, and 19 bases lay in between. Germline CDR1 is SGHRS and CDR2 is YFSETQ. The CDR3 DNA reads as TGCGCCAGCAGCTGGGGGACTGCCGTTGAGGGCAATGAGCAGTTCTTC. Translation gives CASSWGTAVEGNEQFF. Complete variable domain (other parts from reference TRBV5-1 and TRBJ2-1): KAGVTQTPRYLIKTRGQQVTLSCSPISGHRSVSWYQQTPGQGLQFLFEYFSETQRNKGNFPGRFSGRQFSNSRSEMNVSTLELGDSALYLCASSWGTAVEGNEQFFGPGTRLTVL.

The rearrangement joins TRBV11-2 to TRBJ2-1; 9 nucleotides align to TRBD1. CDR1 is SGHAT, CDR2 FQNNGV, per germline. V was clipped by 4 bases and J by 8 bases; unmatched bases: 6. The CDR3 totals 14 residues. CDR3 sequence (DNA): TGTGCCAGCAGCTCGGACAGGGGTGCCTATGAGCAGTTCTTC. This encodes CASSSDRGAYEQFF.